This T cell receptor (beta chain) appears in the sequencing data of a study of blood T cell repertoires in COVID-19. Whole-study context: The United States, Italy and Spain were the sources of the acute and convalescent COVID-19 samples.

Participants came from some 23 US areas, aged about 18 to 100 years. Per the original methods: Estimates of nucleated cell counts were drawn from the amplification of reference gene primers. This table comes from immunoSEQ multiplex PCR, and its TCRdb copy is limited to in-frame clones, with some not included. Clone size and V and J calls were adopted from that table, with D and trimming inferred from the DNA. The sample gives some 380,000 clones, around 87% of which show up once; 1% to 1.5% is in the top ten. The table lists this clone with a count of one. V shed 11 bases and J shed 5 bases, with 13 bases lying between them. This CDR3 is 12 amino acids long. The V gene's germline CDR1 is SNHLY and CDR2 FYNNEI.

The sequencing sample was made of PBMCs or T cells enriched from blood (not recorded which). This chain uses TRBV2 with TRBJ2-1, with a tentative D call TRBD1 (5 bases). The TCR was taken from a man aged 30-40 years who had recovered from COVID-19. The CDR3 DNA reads TGTGCCCTAGGTCCACAGGACAATGAGCAGTTCTTC. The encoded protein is CALGPQDNEQFF.